The 19 T cell receptor beta chains below were found in one sample sequenced in a study of identical twins. TCRdb analysed the 5' RACE reads with MiXCR anew, one entry per CDR3 protein. The sample yields around 200,000 distinct CDR3 sequences, less than 10% seen once. The specimen was memory (CD45RO+) T cells sorted from blood. These receptors were obtained from a woman in her late teens or twenties in good health.

This chain joins TRBV12-3 or TRBV12-4 and TRBJ2-2; 7 bases are a match to TRBD2. V gave up 3 bases and J gave up 4 bases; unmatched junction bases: 8. The CDR3 sequence is 16 residues long. CDR3 in DNA: TGTGCCAGCAGTTTTCGCGGGGGTTCAAGCACCGGGGAGCTGTTTTTT. This codes for CASSFRGGSSTGELFF.

The CDR3 here is CASSQTGGGGNSPLHF. The CDR3 coding sequence is TGCGCCAGCAGCCAGACAGGGGGCGGAGGAAATTCACCCCTCCACTTT. The chain uses TRBV5-1 and TRBJ1-6; 10 bases fit TRBD1. Unmatched junction bases numbered 8, after V lost 4 bases and J lost 7 bases. The CDR3 covers 16 residues. Germline CDR1 SGHRS, CDR2 YFSETQ.

The rearrangement joins TRBV20-1 to TRBJ2-1; either TRBD1 or TRBD2 may fit D (6 bases each). Between the trimmed V and J ends, which lost 1 base and 7 bases, there was a span of 14 bases. Germline-derived CDR1 and CDR2 are DFQATT and SNEGSKA (reference sequence). This CDR3 is 14 amino acids long. The CDR3 DNA follows: TGCAGTGCTAGAGTCGGGGGCCCCGGGAATGAGCAGTTCTTC. Its translation is CSARVGGPGNEQFF.

There are a few counts of this clonotype. V and J are TRBV4-2 and TRBJ1-2, with D perhaps matching TRBD1 (5 bases). The CDR3 runs to 14 residues. CDR1 and CDR2 from the germline V gene are LGHNA and YNFKEQ. V gave up 4 bases and J gave up 3 bases, with 12 bases separating them. CDR3 nucleotide sequence: TGTGCCAGCAGCCCCTCGGGGGGGGACTATGGCTACACCTTC. Translated: CASSPSGGDYGYTF.

This clonotype showed up many times. V gene TRBV27 combines with J gene TRBJ2-3; 14 nucleotides agree with TRBD2. Germline CDR1 is MNHEY and CDR2 is SMNVEV (reference sequence). J was trimmed by 4 bases and V by 5 bases; bases with no gene match: 2. This CDR3 has 15 amino acids. The CDR3, as DNA: TGTGCCAGCAGTAGACTAGCGGGAGGGCCAGATACGCAGTATTTT. It translates to CASSRLAGGPDTQYF.

This clonotype appeared a few times. The chain carries TRBV9 and TRBJ2-1; 8 positions match TRBD1. Germline V gene sequence: CDR1 SGDLS, CDR2 YYNGEE. Germline trimming cut 1 base from V and 3 bases from J; bases unmatched to any gene: 3. The CDR3 is 15 amino acids. CDR3: CASSVQGQDYNEQFF. CDR3 nucleotide sequence: TGTGCCAGCAGCGTACAGGGACAGGACTACAATGAGCAGTTCTTC.

This clonotype has only a few counts. The CDR3 region has the DNA TGTGCCAGCAGCTTAGTCATCACAGATACGCAGTATTTT. It translates to CASSLVITDTQYF. V and J are TRBV7-8 and TRBJ2-3, with no clear D. The V gene lost 1 base and the J gene lost 2 bases, with 4 bases spanning the gap. This CDR3 is 13 amino acids long. CDR1 and CDR2 from the germline V gene are SGHVS and FQNEAQ.

This clonotype was counted once. The chain is built from TRBV12-3 or TRBV12-4 and TRBJ2-3; the D gene is possibly TRBD2 (5 bases). V lost 3 bases and J 0 bases, leaving 13 bases between the germline ends. This CDR3 spans 16 amino acids. CDR3 residues: CASSFRGLLSTDTQYF. DNA of the CDR3: TGTGCCAGCAGTTTTCGCGGACTTTTGAGCACAGATACGCAGTATTTT.

The CDR3 here is CASSSTPRTDTQYF. CDR3 DNA: TGTGCCAGCAGTTCGACCCCACGGACCGATACGCAGTATTTT. The chain has TRBV6-5 and TRBJ2-3; D not resolved. Trimming left V 4 bases short and J 6 bases short, with 14 bases between. The CDR3 spans 14 residues. Germline CDR1 and CDR2: MNHEY and SVGAGI.

V usage is TRBV10-3 and J usage is TRBJ2-5; 9 nucleotides match TRBD2. Per the germline V gene, CDR1 is ENHRY and CDR2 is SYGVKD. V shed 4 bases and J 4 bases; nucleotides not matched to a gene: 4. The CDR3 length is 14 residues. The CDR3, as DNA: TGTGCCATCAGTGCTAAACTAGCGGGAGAGACCCAGTACTTC. Translated: CAISAKLAGETQYF.

This clonotype was detected only a few times. The chain has TRBV28 and TRBJ2-3, with 7 bases matching TRBD1. The CDR3 runs to 14 residues. Germline CDR1 is MDHEN and CDR2 is SYDVKM. V lost 6 bases to trimming and J lost 5 bases; unmatched junction nucleotides: 8. CDR3 sequence reads: CASRERGLRDTQYF. CDR3 in DNA: TGTGCCAGCAGGGAAAGGGGGCTTAGAGATACGCAGTATTTT.

The chain uses TRBV6-5 and TRBJ2-7; TRBD2 is a possible D gene (6 bases). The germline gives CDR1 MNHEY, CDR2 SVGAGI. The V end was cut by 2 bases, the J end by 7 bases, with 18 bases between. The CDR3 loop spans 15 amino acids. CDR3 amino acids: CASSYPGTGHWEQYF. CDR3 nucleotides: TGTGCCAGCAGTTACCCCGGGACTGGCCATTGGGAGCAGTACTTC.

This clonotype was observed a handful of times. V gene TRBV10-1 combines with J gene TRBJ2-1, with TRBD2 matching 7 bases. The germline gives CDR1 WNHNN, CDR2 SYGVQD (reference sequence). V lost 5 bases and J lost 8; bases outside the gene matches: 6. The CDR3 runs to 13 residues. This CDR3 is CASSSSGIDEQFF. In DNA form, the CDR3 reads TGCGCCAGCAGTTCCAGCGGGATAGATGAGCAGTTCTTC.

This chain uses TRBV20-1 with TRBJ2-1, with a possible D match to TRBD2 (6 bases). CDR1 DFQATT and CDR2 SNEGSKA come from the germline V gene (reference sequence). Trimming pared 0 bases from V and 1 base from J, leaving 13 bases between. The CDR3 totals 16 residues. CDR3 DNA: TGCAGTGCTAGAGATTCACTAGCTGTATCCTACAATGAGCAGTTCTTC. As protein: CSARDSLAVSYNEQFF.

This clonotype was counted only a few times. The V gene is TRBV5-1, the J gene TRBJ2-7; D uncertain. From germline, CDR1 is SGHRS and CDR2 YFSETQ. CDR3 length equals 13 residues. V shed 3 bases and J shed 2 bases, with 9 bases lying between them. CDR3 loop: CASSSTVAYEQYF. The CDR3 region has the DNA TGCGCCAGCAGCTCGACGGTAGCCTACGAGCAGTACTTC.

CDR3 DNA sequence: TGTGCCAGTAGTATCGGAAAGGCTGGCGAGCAGTACTTC. It encodes CASSIGKAGEQYF. The chain employs TRBV19 and TRBJ2-7, with D unresolved. The V gene's germline CDR1 is LNHDA and CDR2 SQIVND (reference sequence). This CDR3 is 13 amino acids long. Deletions cut 3 bases from V and 6 bases from J, with 12 bases between.

There are a few counts of this clonotype. The rearrangement joins TRBV29-1 to TRBJ1-1; perhaps TRBD1 as D (5 bases). CDR3 length: 13 amino acids. Germline V gene sequence: CDR1 SQVTM, CDR2 ANQGSEA. Trimming shortened V by 7 bases and J by 0 bases, and 12 bases separated the two germline ends. CDR3 sequence: CSAGPSLNTEAFF. DNA for the CDR3: TGCAGCGCGGGACCGAGTTTGAACACTGAAGCTTTCTTT. Full variable domain (outside the CDR3, taken from reference TRBV29-1 and TRBJ1-1): SAVISQKPSRDICQRGTSLTIQCQVDSQVTMMFWYRQQPGQSLTLIATANQGSEATYESGFVIDKFPISRPNLTFSTLTVSNMSPEDSSIYLCSAGPSLNTEAFFGQGTRLTVV.

This chain uses TRBV20-1 with TRBJ1-1, with no clear D. Germline loops: CDR1 DFQATT, CDR2 SNEGSKA (reference sequence). CDR3 length equals 13 residues. V was pared by 3 bases and J by 4 bases, with 12 bases between. CDR3 bases: TGCAGTGCTAGGCATGTGACGGGCACTGAAGCTTTCTTT. It encodes CSARHVTGTEAFF.

This clonotype has just a few counts. The V call is TRBV4-3, the J call TRBJ2-1; D is unresolved. The CDR3 spans 13 residues. Germline values: CDR1 LGHNA, CDR2 YSLEER. The V and J ends lost 0 bases and 10 bases respectively, with 10 bases between them. The CDR3 protein is CASSQDLGWEQFF. DNA of the CDR3: TGCGCCAGCAGCCAAGATTTGGGTTGGGAGCAGTTCTTC.